This T cell receptor beta chain appears in the sequencing data of a study of long-term antiretroviral therapy in people with HIV. Germline CDR1 KGHSH, CDR2 LQKENI. CDR3 length equals 13 residues. Deletions cut 5 bases from V and 2 bases from J, with 10 bases between. With survey level as its setting, the immunoSEQ assay was v3.0. Sequencing used immunoSEQ multiplex PCR; TCRdb keeps in-frame clones, though not all of them. In the table there are tens of thousands of clones, 65% to 85% of which are singletons. The sequence was collected from a man aged 18 to 35 with HIV. The material sequenced was unsorted PBMCs, taken 0.8 years before starting antiretroviral therapy. The rearrangement joins TRBV18 to TRBJ2-7, with a possible D match to TRBD1 (5 bases). CDR3 region: CASSWGSTYEQYF. The CDR3 DNA reads as TGTGCCAGCTCATGGGGCAGTACCTACGAGCAGTACTTC.